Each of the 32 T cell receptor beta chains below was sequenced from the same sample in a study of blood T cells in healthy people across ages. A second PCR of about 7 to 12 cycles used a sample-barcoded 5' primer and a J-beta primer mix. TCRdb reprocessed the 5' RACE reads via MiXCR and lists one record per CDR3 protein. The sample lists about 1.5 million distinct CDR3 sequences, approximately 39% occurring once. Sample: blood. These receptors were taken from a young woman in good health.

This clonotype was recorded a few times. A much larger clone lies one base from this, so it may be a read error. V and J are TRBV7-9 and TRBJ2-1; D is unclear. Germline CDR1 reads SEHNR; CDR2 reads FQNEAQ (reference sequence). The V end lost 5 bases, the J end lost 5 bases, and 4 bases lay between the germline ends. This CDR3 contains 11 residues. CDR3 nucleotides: TGTGCCAGCAGCAAACACAATGAGCAGTTCTTC. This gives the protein CASSKHNEQFF.

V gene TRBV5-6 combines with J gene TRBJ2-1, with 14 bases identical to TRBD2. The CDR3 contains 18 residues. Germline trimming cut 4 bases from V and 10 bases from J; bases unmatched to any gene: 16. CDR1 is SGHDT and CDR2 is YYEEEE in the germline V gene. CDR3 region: CASSRLTSGGARFWEQFF. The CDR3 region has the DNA TGTGCCAGCAGCCGCCTGACTAGCGGGGGGGCACGGTTCTGGGAGCAGTTCTTC.

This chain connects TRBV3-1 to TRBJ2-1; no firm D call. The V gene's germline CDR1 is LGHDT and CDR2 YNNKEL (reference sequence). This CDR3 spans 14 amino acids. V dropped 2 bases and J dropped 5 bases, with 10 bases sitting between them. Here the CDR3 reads CASSQPGRDNEQFF. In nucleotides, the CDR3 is TGTGCCAGCAGCCAACCAGGCAGAGACAATGAGCAGTTCTTC.

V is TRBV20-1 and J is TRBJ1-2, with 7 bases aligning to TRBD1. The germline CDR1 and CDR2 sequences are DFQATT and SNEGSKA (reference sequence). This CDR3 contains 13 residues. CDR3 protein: CSPQQGRTKGYTF. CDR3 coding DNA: TGCAGCCCCCAACAGGGGCGCACCAAGGGCTACACCTTC.

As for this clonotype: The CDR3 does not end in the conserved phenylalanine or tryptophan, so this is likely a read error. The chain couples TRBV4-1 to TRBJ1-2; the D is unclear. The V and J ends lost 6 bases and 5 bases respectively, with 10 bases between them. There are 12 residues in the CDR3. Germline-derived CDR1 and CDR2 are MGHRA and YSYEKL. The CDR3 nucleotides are TGCGCCAGCAGGGAGGCGGGGTATGGCTACACCTTG. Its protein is CASREAGYGYTL.

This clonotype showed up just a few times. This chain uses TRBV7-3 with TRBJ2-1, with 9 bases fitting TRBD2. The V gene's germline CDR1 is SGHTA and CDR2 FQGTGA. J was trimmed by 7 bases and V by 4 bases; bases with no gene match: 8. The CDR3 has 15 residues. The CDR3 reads CASSSTGLALNEQFF. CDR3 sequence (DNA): TGTGCCAGCAGCTCGACGGGACTAGCTTTAAATGAGCAGTTCTTC.

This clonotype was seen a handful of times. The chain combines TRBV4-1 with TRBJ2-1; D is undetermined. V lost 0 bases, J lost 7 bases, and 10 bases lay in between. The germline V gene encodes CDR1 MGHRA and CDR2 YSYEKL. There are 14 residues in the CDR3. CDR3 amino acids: CASSQETAGNEQFF. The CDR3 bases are TGCGCCAGCAGCCAAGAGACGGCAGGTAATGAGCAGTTCTTC.

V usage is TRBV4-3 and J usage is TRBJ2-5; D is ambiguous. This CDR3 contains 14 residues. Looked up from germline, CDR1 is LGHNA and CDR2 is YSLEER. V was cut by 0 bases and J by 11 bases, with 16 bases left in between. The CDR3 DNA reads TGCGCCAGCAGCCAAGATGTGAGAACCAATGAGCAGTACTTC. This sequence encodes CASSQDVRTNEQYF.

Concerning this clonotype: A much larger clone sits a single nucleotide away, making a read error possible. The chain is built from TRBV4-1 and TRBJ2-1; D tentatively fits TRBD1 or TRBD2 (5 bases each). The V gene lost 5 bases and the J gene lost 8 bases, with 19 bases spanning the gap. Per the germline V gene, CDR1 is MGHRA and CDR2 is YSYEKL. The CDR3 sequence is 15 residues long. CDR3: CASSYRPQEADEQFF. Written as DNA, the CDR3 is TGCGCCAGCAGCTACCGTCCACAGGAGGCCGATGAGCAGTTCTTC.

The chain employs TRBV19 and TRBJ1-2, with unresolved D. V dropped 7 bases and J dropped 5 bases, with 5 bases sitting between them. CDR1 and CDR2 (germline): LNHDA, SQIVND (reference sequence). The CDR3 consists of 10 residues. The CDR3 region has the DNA TGTGCCAGTATACGTTATGGCTACACCTTC. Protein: CASIRYGYTF. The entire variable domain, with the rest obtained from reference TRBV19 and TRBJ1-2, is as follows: DGGITQSPKYLFRKEGQNVTLSCEQNLNHDAMYWYRQDPGQGLRLIYYSQIVNDFQKGDIAEGYSVSREKKESFPLTVTSAQKNPTAFYLCASIRYGYTFGSGTRLTVV.

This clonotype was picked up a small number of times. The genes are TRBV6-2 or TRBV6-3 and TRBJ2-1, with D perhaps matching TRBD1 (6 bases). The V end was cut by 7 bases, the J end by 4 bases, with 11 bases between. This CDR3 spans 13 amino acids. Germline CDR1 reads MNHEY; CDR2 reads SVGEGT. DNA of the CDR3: TGTGCCAGCACCAGAGGGGGTTACAATGAGCAGTTCTTC. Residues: CASTRGGYNEQFF.

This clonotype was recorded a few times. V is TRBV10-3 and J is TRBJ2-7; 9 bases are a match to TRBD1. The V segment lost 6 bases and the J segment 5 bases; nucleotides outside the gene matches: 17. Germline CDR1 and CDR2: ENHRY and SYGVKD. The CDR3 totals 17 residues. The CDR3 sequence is CAISGTLPGQGYDEQYF. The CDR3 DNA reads TGTGCCATCAGCGGCACGCTACCGGGACAGGGTTATGACGAGCAGTACTTC.

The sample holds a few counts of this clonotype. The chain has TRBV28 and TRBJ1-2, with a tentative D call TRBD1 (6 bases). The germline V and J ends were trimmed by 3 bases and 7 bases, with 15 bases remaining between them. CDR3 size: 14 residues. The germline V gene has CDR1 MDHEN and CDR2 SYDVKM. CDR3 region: CASSLRRGGGGYTF. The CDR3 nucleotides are TGTGCCAGCAGTTTGCGACGGGGAGGGGGTGGCTACACCTTC.

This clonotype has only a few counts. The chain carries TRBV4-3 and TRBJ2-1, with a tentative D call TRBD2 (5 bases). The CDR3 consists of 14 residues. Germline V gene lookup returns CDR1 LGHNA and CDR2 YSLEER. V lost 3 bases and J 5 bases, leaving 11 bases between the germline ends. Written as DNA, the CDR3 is TGCGCCAGCAGCCAGGCGAGCGGAAACAATGAGCAGTTCTTC. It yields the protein CASSQASGNNEQFF.

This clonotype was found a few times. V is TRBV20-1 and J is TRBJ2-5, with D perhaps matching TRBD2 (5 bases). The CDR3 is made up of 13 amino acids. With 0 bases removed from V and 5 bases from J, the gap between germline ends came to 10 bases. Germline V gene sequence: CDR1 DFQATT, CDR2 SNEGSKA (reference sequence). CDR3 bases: TGCAGTGCTAGAGATCGGGTAGCGGAGACCCAGTACTTC. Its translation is CSARDRVAETQYF.

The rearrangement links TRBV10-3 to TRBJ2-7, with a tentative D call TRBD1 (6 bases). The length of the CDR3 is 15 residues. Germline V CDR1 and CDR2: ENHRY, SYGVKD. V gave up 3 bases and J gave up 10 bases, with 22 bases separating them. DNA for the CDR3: TGTGCCATCAGTGAACAGGGCCCCTCGTCGCACACCCAGTACTTC. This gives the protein CAISEQGPSSHTQYF.

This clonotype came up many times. The CDR3 DNA follows: TGTGCCAGCAGTGAAATTAAGGATGACGTTGTTAATGAGCAGTTCTTC. Protein sequence: CASSEIKDDVVNEQFF. V gene TRBV25-1 combines with J gene TRBJ2-1; D is undetermined. The CDR3 extends over 16 amino acids. Germline V gene sequence: CDR1 MGHDK, CDR2 SYGVNS. The ends were cut back, 2 bases at V and 7 bases at J, with 18 bases in the middle. Together with reference TRBV25-1 and TRBJ2-1, the CDR3 gives the full variable domain: EADIYQTPRYLVIGTGKKITLECSQTMGHDKMYWYQQDPGMELHLIHYSYGVNSTEKGDLSSESTVSRIRTEHFPLTLESARPSHTSQYLCASSEIKDDVVNEQFFGPGTRLTVL.

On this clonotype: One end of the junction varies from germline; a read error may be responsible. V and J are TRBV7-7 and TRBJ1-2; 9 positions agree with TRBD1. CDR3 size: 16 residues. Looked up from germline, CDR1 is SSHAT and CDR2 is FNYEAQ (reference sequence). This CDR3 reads CASNLWDRETNYGYTF. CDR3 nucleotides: TGTGCTAGCAACTTGTGGGACAGGGAAACTAACTATGGCTACACCTTC.

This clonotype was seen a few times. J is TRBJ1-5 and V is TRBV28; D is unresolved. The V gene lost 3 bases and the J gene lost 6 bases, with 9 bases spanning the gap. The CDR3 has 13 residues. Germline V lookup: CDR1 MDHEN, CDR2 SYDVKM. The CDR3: CASSLKPVQPQHF. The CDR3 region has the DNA TGTGCCAGCAGTTTGAAGCCGGTTCAGCCCCAGCATTTT.

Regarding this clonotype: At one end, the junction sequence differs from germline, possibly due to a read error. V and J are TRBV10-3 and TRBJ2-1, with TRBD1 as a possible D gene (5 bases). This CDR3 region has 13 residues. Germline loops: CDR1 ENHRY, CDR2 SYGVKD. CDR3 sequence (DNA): TGTGCCATCGGAGTGACAGTATACAATGAGCAGGTCTTC. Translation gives CAIGVTVYNEQVF.

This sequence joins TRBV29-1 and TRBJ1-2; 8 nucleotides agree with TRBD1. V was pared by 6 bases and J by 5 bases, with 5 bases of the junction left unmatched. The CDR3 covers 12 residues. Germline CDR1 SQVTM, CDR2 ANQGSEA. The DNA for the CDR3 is TGCAGCGTGGTGGACAGGGTATATGGCTACACCTTC. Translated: CSVVDRVYGYTF.

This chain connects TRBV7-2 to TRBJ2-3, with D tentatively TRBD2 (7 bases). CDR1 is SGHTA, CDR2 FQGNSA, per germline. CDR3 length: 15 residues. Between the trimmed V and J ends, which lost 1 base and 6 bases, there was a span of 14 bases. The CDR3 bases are TGTGCCAGCAGCTTAGAGGGGTGGGGGGGCGATACGCAGTATTTT. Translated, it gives CASSLEGWGGDTQYF.

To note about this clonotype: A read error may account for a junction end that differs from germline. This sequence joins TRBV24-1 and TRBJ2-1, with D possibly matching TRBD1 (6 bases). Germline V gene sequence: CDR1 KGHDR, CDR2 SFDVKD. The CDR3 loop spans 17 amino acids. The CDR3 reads CATSDPGHLSSHNEQFF. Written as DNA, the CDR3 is TGTGCCACCAGTGACCCGGGACATCTTAGCTCCCACAATGAGCAGTTCTTC.

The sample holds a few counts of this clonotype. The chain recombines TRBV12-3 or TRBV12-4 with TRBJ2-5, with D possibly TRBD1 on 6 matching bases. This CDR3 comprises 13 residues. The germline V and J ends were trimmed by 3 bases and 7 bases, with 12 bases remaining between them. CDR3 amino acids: CASSFQGPGTQYF. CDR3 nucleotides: TGTGCCAGCAGTTTCCAGGGGCCGGGGACCCAGTACTTC.

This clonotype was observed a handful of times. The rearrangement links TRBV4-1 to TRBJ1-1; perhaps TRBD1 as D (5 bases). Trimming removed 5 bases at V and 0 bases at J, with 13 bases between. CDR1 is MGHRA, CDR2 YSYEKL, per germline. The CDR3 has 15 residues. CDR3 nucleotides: TGCGCCAGCAGCACCCTAGCAGGGATGAACACTGAAGCTTTCTTT. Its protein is CASSTLAGMNTEAFF.

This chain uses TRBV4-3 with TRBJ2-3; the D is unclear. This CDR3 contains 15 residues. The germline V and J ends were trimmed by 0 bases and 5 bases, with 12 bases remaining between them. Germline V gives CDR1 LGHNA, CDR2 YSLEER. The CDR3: CASSQEGRDGDTQYF. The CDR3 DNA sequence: TGCGCCAGCAGCCAAGAGGGTAGGGATGGAGATACGCAGTATTTT.

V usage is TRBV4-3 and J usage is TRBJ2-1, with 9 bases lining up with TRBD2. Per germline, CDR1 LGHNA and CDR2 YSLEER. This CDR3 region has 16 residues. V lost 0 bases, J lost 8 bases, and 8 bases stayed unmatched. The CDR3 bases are TGCGCCAGCAGCCAAGATGTGGGACTAGCTCTCTATGAGCAGTTCTTC. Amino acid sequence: CASSQDVGLALYEQFF.

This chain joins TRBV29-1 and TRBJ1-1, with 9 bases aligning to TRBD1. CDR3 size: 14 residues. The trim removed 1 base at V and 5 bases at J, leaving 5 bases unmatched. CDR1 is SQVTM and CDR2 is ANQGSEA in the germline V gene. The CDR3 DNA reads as TGCAGCGTTGAAGGGGACAGGGTTCCAACTGAAGCTTTCTTT. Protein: CSVEGDRVPTEAFF.

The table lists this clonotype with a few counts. For the CDR3, the DNA is TGTGCCAGCAGTCTGCGCGGACTTCCCTACAATGAGCAGTACTTC. Translated: CASSLRGLPYNEQYF. The J gene is TRBJ2-1, the V gene TRBV6-2 or TRBV6-3, with D tentatively TRBD2 (5 bases). The end of the DNA is better explained by TRBJ2-7, so the J call may be wrong. Germline values: CDR1 MNHEY, CDR2 SVGEGT. This CDR3 has 15 residues.

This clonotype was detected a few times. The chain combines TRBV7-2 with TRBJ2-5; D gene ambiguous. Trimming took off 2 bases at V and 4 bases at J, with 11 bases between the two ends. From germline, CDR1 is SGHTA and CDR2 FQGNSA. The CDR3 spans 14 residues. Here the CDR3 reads CASSLSTALETQYF. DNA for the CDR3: TGTGCCAGCAGCTTAAGCACAGCGTTAGAGACCCAGTACTTC.

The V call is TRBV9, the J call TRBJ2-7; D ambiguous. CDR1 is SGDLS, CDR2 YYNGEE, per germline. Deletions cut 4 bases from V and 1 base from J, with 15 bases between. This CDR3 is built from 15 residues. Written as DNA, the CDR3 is TGTGCCAGCAGCCCTCGAGGTCACTTATCCTACGAGCAGTACTTC. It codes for CASSPRGHLSYEQYF. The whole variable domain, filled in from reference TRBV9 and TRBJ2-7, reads DSGVTQTPKHLITATGQRVTLRCSPRSGDLSVYWYQQSLDQGLQFLIQYYNGEERAKGNILERFSAQQFPDLHSELNLSSLELGDSALYFCASSPRGHLSYEQYFGPGTRLTVT.

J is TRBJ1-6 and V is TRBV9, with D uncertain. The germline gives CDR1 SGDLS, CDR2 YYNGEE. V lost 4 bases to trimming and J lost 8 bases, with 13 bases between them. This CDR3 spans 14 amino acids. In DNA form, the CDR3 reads TGTGCCAGCAGCACCCTTGCAGAAGATTCACCCCTCCACTTT. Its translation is CASSTLAEDSPLHF.